Sequencing of this T cell receptor beta chain was carried out in a study of radiotherapy plus CTLA-4 blockade in lung cancer. Study-level background: Objective response was observed in more than 15% of patients, and disease control in approximately 30%. General study findings and limits: It was early blood T cell clone dynamics, with interferon-beta, that reportedly best predicted response.

Note on this clone: Its target is unknown.

Clones were sequenced by immunoSEQ multiplex PCR, and TCRdb holds only the in-frame ones, with some missing. The sample lists about 120,000 clones; approximately 90% were seen once. The CDR3 covers 14 residues. The ends were cut back, 2 bases at V and 2 bases at J, with 7 bases in the middle. Germline assignment: CDR1 KGHSH and CDR2 LQKENI. Ipilimumab-mediated CTLA-4 blockade plus focal radiation was given to patients having chemo-refractory metastatic non-small-cell lung cancer. The sequence was obtained from a human donor with non-small cell lung cancer that progressed on radiotherapy plus ipilimumab. The gene calls are TRBV18 and TRBJ1-5; D uncertain. Here the sequenced sample was peripheral blood, taken from a patient treated with radiotherapy plus ipilimumab. For the CDR3, the DNA is TGTGCCAGCTCACCAGGGATAGGCAATCAGCCCCAGCATTTT. Amino acid sequence: CASSPGIGNQPQHF.